This T cell receptor beta chain was retrieved from a study of long-term antiretroviral therapy in people with HIV. The CDR3 covers 13 residues. V shed 0 bases and J shed 9 bases, with 10 bases lying between them. Germline V gene data show CDR1 as SGHRS and CDR2 as YFSETQ. All participants with HIV were treated in the United States. Researchers ran immunoSEQ v3.0 at survey level. Profiled with immunoSEQ multiplex PCR; TCRdb holds only in-frame clones, not every one. The table includes tens of thousands of clones, more than 65% detected once. The source is a middle-aged man with HIV. The chain links TRBV5-1 to TRBJ1-5; weak D call: TRBD1 (6 bases). The sequencing used unsorted PBMCs, collected 2.4 years after starting antiretroviral therapy. CDR3 coding DNA: TGCGCCAGCAGCTTGGGGGGGGCCAGGCCCCAGCATTTT. Protein product: CASSLGGARPQHF.